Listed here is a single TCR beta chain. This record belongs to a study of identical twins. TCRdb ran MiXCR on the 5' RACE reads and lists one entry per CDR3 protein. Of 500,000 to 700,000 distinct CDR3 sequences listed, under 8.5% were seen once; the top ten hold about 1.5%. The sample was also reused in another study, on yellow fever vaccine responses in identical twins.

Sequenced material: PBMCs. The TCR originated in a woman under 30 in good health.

The CDR3 nucleotides are TGTGCCACCAGCAGGCCCGGACAGGGAGTACGGGAGCAGTACTTC. Its protein product is CATSRPGQGVREQYF. V gene TRBV15 combines with J gene TRBJ2-7, with 8 bases lining up with TRBD1. CDR3 length: 15 amino acids. Germline CDR1 LNHNV, CDR2 YYDKDF (reference sequence). V shed 3 bases, J shed 7 bases, and the junction held 11 bases outside the gene matches. Together with reference TRBV15 and TRBJ2-7, the CDR3 gives the full variable domain: DAMVIQNPRYQVTQFGKPVTLSCSQTLNHNVMYWYQQKSSQAPKLLFHYYDKDFNNEADTPDNFQSRRPNTSFCFLDIRSPGLGDTAMYLCATSRPGQGVREQYFGPGTRLTVT.